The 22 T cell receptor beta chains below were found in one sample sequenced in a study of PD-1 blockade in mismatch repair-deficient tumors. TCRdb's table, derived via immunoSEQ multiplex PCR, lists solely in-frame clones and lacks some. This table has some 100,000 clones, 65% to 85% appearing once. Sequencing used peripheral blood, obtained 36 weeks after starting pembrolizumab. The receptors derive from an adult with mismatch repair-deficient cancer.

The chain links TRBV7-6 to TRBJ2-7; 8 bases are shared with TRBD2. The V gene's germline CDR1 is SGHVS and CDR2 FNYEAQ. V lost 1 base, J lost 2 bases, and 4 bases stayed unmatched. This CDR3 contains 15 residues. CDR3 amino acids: CASSLVSGGAYEQYF. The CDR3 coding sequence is TGTGCCAGCAGCTTAGTAAGCGGGGGAGCCTACGAGCAGTACTTC.

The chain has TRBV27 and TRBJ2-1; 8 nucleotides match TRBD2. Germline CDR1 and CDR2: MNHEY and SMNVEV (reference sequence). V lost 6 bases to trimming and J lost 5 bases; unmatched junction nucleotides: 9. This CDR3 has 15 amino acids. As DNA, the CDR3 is TGTGCCAGCAGACCACTTGCGGGAGGCAACAATGAGCAGTTCTTC. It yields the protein CASRPLAGGNNEQFF.

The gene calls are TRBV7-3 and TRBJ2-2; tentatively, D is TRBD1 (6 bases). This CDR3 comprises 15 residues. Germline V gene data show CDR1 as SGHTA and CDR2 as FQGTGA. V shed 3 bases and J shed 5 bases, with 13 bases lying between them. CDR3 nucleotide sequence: TGTGCCAGCAGCTTGGGGGCAGGGATTACCGGGGAGCTGTTTTTT. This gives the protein CASSLGAGITGELFF.

The CDR3 protein is CASSPEGGDYEQFF. The CDR3 DNA reads TGTGCCAGCTCACCAGAGGGAGGGGACTATGAGCAGTTCTTC. V usage is TRBV18 and J usage is TRBJ2-1, with 7 bases that match TRBD2. Germline V gene sequence: CDR1 KGHSH, CDR2 LQKENI. The junction had 6 bases not matched to a gene; V was cut back by 2 bases and J by 8 bases. This CDR3 is built from 14 residues.

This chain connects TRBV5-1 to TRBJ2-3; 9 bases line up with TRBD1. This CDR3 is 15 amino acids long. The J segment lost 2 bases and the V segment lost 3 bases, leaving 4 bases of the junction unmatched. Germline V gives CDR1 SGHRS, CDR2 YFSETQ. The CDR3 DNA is TGCGCCAGCAGCTACCGGGACAGGGACACAGATACGCAGTATTTT. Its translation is CASSYRDRDTDTQYF.

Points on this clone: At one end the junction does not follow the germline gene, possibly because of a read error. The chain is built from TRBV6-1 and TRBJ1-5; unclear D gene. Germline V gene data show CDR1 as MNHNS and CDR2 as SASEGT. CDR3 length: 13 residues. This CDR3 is CAISGVRNQPQHF. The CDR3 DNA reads TGTGCCATCAGTGGTGTCCGTAATCAGCCCCAGCATTTT.

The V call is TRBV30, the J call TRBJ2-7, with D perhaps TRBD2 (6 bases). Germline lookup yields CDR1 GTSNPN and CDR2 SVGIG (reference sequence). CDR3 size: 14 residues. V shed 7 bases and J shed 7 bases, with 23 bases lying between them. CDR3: CASGRRGKMGEQYF. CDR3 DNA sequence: TGTGCCTCCGGCAGGAGGGGAAAAATGGGTGAGCAGTACTTC. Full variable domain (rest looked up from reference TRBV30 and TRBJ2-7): SQTIHQWPATLVQPVGSPLSLECTVEGTSNPNLYWYRQAAGRGLQLLFYSVGIGQISSEVPQNLSASRPQDRQFILSSKKLLLSDSGFYLCASGRRGKMGEQYFGPGTRLTVT.

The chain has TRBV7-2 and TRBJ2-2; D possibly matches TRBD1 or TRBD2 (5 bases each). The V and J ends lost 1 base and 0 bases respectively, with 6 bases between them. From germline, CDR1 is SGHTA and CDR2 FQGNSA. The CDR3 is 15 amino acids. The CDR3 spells CASSLVGANTGELFF. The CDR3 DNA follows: TGTGCCAGCAGCTTAGTGGGGGCGAACACCGGGGAGCTGTTTTTT.

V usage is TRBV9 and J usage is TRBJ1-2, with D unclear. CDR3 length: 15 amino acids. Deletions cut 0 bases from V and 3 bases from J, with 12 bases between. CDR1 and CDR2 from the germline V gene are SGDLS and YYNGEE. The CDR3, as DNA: TGTGCCAGCAGCGTAGACACACGTCGAGACTATGGCTACACCTTC. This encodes CASSVDTRRDYGYTF.

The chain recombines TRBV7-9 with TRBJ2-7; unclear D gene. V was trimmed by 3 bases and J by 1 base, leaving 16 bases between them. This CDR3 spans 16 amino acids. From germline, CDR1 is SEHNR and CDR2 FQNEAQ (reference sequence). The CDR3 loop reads CASSFSRGDDSYEQYF. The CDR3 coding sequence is TGTGCCAGCAGCTTCTCACGTGGAGACGATTCCTACGAGCAGTACTTC.

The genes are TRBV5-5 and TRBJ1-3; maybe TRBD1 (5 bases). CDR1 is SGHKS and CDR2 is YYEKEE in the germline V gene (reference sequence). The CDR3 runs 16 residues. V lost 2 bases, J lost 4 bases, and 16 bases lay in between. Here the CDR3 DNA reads TGTGCCAGCAGCTTTACACCCGGGGCGCAGGGAAACACCATATATTTT. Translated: CASSFTPGAQGNTIYF.

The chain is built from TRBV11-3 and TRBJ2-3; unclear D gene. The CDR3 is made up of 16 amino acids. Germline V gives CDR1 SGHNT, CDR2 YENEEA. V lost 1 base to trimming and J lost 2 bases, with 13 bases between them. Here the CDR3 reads CASSLVGLSPTDTQYF. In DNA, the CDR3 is TGTGCCAGCAGCTTAGTCGGCCTATCACCCACAGATACGCAGTATTTT.

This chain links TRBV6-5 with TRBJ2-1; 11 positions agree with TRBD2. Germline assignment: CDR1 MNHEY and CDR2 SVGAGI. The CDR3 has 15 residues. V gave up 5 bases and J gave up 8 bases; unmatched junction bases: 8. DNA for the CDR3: TGTGCCAGCAGTCGACGACTAGCGGGAAAGGATGAGCAGTTCTTC. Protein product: CASSRRLAGKDEQFF.

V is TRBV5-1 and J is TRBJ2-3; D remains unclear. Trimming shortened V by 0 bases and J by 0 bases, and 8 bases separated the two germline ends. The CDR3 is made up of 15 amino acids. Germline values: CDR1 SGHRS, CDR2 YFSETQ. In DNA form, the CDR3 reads TGCGCCAGCAGCTTGGAGCTACGCAGCACAGATACGCAGTATTTT. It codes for CASSLELRSTDTQYF.

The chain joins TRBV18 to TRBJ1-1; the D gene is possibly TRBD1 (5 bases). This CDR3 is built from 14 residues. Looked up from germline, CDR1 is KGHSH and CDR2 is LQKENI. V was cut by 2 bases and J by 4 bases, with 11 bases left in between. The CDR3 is CASSPRGAVTEAFF. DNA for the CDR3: TGTGCCAGCTCACCAAGGGGCGCGGTCACTGAAGCTTTCTTT.

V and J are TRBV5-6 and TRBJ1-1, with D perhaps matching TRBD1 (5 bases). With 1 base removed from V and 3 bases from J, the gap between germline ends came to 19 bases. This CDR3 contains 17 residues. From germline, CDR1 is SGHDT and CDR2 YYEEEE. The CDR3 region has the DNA TGTGCCAGCAGCTTGTTGCATAAGTTAGGGGCGGACACTGAAGCTTTCTTT. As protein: CASSLLHKLGADTEAFF.

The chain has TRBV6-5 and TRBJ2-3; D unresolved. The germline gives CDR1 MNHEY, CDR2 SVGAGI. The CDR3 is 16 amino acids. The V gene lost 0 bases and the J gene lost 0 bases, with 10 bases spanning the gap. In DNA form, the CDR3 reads TGTGCCAGCAGTTACTCGGCGGTCTCTAGCACAGATACGCAGTATTTT. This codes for CASSYSAVSSTDTQYF.

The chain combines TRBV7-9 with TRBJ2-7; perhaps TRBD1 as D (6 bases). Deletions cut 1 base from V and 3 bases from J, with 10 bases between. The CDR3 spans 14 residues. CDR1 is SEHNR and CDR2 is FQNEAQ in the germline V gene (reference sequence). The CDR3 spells CASSLGDTRYEQYF. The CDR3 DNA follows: TGTGCCAGCAGCTTAGGGGACACTCGCTACGAGCAGTACTTC.

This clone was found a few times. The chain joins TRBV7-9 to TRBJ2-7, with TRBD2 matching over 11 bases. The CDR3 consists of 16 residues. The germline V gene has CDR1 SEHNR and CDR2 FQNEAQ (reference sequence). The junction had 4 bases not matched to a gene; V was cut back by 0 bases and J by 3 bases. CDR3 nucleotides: TGTGCCAGCAGCTTAGCCGGAACTAGCGGGAGCTACGAGCAGTACTTC. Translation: CASSLAGTSGSYEQYF.

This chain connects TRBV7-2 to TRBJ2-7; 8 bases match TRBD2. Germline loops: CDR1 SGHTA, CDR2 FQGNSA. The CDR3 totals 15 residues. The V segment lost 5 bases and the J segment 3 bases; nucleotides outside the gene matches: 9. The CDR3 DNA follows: TGTGCCAGCAGCCAGAGAGCGGGAGAGTACTACGAGCAGTACTTC. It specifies CASSQRAGEYYEQYF.

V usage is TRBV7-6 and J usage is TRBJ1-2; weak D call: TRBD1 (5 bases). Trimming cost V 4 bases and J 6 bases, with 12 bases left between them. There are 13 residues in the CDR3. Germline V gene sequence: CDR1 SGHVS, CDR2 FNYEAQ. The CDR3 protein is CASSSDTSHGYTF. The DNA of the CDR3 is TGTGCCAGCAGCTCGGACACAAGTCATGGCTACACCTTC.

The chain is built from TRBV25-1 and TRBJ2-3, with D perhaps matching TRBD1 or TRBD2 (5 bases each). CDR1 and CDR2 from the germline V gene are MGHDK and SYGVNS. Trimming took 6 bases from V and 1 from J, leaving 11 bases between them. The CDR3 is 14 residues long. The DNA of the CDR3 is TGTGCCAGCAGGGGGGATCGGGGCACAGATACGCAGTATTTT. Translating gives CASRGDRGTDTQYF.